This passage covers 4 T cell receptor beta chains from one sample sequenced in a study of CD8+CD57+ T cells in acquired aplastic anemia. Patients chosen for sequencing had CD8+CD57+ cells that had expanded, as shown by flow cytometry. TCR beta VDJ and CDR3 profiling used genomic DNA as template. Via MiXCR, TCRdb re-called the reads, giving one row per CDR3 protein. The table includes more than 150,000 distinct CDR3 sequences, approximately 50% detected once. Specimen: sorted CD4+, CD8+, or CD8+CD57+ T cells (not recorded which) from PBMCs. Every receptor here comes from a human donor with aplastic anemia.

In its sample, this clonotype was seen many times. The V call is TRBV9, the J call TRBJ2-7; TRBD1 might be the D (6 bases). The V end lost 3 bases, the J end lost 2 bases, and 18 bases lay between the germline ends. Germline V lookup: CDR1 SGDLS, CDR2 YYNGEE. CDR3 length: 16 amino acids. The chain's CDR3 is CASSAPLRDTTYEQYF. The CDR3 region has the DNA TGTGCCAGCAGCGCGCCCCTCCGGGACACTACCTACGAGCAGTACTTC.

This rearrangement joins TRBV2 to TRBJ1-1; 8 bases are shared with TRBD1. Unmatched junction bases numbered 12, after V lost 5 bases and J lost 4 bases. In germline, CDR1 is SNHLY, CDR2 FYNNEI. This CDR3 has 16 residues. Here the CDR3 DNA reads TGTGCCAGCAGTCACAAACCGGGACAGGAGGGCACTGAAGCTTTCTTT. This sequence encodes CASSHKPGQEGTEAFF.

This clonotype was seen more than once but under ten times. The chain couples TRBV11-2 to TRBJ2-6, with 10 bases matching TRBD2. Germline V gene lookup returns CDR1 SGHAT and CDR2 FQNNGV. CDR3 length: 17 residues. After removal of 5 bases from V and 2 bases from J, the junction contained 6 bases not matched to a gene. The CDR3 nucleotides read TGTGCCAGCAGCCCTAGCGGGAGCTATCCTGGGGCCAACGTCCTGACTTTC. Its translation is CASSPSGSYPGANVLTF.

This clonotype was found a few times. The genes are TRBV6-5 and TRBJ2-6, with D perhaps matching TRBD2 (7 bases). V lost 8 bases and J lost 2, with 13 bases in between. Germline V CDR1 and CDR2: MNHEY, SVGAGI. This CDR3 region has 15 residues. This CDR3 is CASEGGKAGANVLTF. CDR3 coding DNA: TGTGCCAGCGAGGGGGGGAAGGCTGGGGCCAACGTCCTGACTTTC.